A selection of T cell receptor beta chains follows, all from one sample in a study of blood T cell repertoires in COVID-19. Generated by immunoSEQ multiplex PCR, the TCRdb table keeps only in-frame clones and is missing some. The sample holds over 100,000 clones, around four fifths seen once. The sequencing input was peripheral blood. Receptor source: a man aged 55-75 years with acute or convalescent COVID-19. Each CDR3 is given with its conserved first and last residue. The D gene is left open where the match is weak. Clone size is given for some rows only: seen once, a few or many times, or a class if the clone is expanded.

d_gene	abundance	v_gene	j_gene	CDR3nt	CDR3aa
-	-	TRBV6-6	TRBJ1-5	TGTGCCAGCACCAGGGGCAGGCAGCTTGGCAATCAGCCCCAGCATTTT	CASTRGRQLGNQPQHF
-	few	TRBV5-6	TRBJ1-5	TGTGCCAGCAGCTTGGCCGGGCCAGGGATACAGCCCCAGCATTTT	CASSLAGPGIQPQHF
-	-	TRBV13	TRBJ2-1	TGTGCCAGCAGCTTAGTGCTGCTAGGGGCGAATGAGCAGTTCTTC	CASSLVLLGANEQFF
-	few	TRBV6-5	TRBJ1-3	TGTGCCAGCAGTTACTCGAGGGTGGGGGGAAACACCATATATTTT	CASSYSRVGGNTIYF
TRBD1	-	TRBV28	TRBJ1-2	TGTGCCAGCAGCCCTGTTGGGGACCGGGACAGGGAAAACACCTTC	CASSPVGDRDRENTF
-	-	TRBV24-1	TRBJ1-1	TGTGCCACCAGCTCTAGGTACTCGAACACTGAAGCTTTCTTT	CATSSRYSNTEAFF
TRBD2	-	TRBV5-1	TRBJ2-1	TGCGCCAGCAGCTTGGGAGGTAGCGGGAACAATGAGCAGTTCTTC	CASSLGGSGNNEQFF
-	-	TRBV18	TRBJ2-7	TGTGCCAGCTCGCCAGGACTGGGATCCTACGAGCAGTACTTC	CASSPGLGSYEQYF
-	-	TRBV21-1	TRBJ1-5	TGTGCCAGCAGCAAAGGGGGGGACAGGGCTTATAGCAATCAGCCCCAGCATTTT	CASSKGGDRAYSNQPQHF
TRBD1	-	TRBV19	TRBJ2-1	TGTGCCAGTACCTCTGGACAGGCCACCAATGAGCAGTTCTTC	CASTSGQATNEQFF
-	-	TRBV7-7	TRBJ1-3	TGTGCTAGCAGCTTATCCGCAGGGACTGGAAACACCATATATTTT	CASSLSAGTGNTIYF
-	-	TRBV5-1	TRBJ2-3	TGCGCCAGCAGCTTGGGACACAGCACAGATACGCAGTATTTT	CASSLGHSTDTQYF
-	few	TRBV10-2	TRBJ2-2	TGCGCCAGCAGTGGCCTGGACAGACACACCGGGGAGCTGTTTTTT	CASSGLDRHTGELFF
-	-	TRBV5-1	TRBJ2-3	TGCGCCAGCAGCTTGGAGAGACAGAGCACAGATACGCAGTATTTT	CASSLERQSTDTQYF
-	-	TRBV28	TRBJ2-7	TGTGCCAGCAGGAGGAGGAGCTCCTACGAGCAGTACTTC	CASRRRSSYEQYF
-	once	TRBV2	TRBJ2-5	TGTGCCAGCACCGAGGAGGGGACCCAGTACTTC	CASTEEGTQYF
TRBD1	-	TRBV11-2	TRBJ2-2	TGTGCCAGCAGCTTAGTTAACTCGGACAGGGGGTATTCAATCGGGGAGCTGTTTTTT	CASSLVNSDRGYSIGELFF
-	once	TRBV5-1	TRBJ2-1	TGCGCCAGCAGTCCCCGCCCCGAAGGGGGTGAGCAGTTCTTC	CASSPRPEGGEQFF
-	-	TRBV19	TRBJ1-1	TGTGCCAGTAGCGAGACAGGGAACACTGAAGCTTTCTTT	CASSETGNTEAFF
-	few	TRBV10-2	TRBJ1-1	TGCGCCAGCAGTGGTGTCTCAGGGAACACTGAAGCTTTCTTT	CASSGVSGNTEAFF
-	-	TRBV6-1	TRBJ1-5	TGTGCCAGCAGTGAAAGGGTAGGGGGTCAGCCCCAGCATTTT	CASSERVGGQPQHF
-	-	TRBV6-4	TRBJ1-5	TGTGCCAGCAGTGACTCGAGCTCCAATCAGCCCCAGCATTTT	CASSDSSSNQPQHF
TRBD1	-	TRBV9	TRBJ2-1	TGTGCCAGCAGCGTGTCGACAGGGGAGTACAATGAGCAGTTCTTC	CASSVSTGEYNEQFF
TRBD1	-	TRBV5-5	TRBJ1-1	TGTGCCAGCAGCCGGGACAGGAACACTGAAGCTTTCTTT	CASSRDRNTEAFF